This record covers a single TCR beta chain. Its target is not known. This sample was taken from a study of T cell clonotyping in hematopoietic cell transplantation. Findings of the study overall: After transplant, recipient diversity fell while pathologically expanded clonotypes grew through day 180. Graft donor and pretransplant recipient Inverse Simpson Index values predicted broader posttransplant TCR diversity. At the given depth, recipient repertoires were over 95% de novo clonotypes.

There are 16 residues in the CDR3. Germline CDR1 is WNHNN and CDR2 is SYGVQD (reference sequence). V was clipped by 2 bases and J by 6 bases; unmatched bases: 9. Recipient blood drawn about 28 days pretransplant and days 30, 100, 180 after. TCRdb's table, derived via immunoSEQ multiplex PCR, lists solely in-frame clones and lacks some. The profile shows several thousand clones, around 78% of them singletons. Sample: peripheral blood mononuclear cells, taken 100 days after allogeneic stem cell transplant. The receptor's source is a male patient between 55 and 70 years old who had an allogeneic stem cell transplant, so T cells may come from the graft donor. Some clones in this sample may be carry-over from other donors' samples. The chain combines TRBV10-1 with TRBJ2-7; TRBD2 matches 11 bases. The chain's CDR3 is CASSEKVAGGKGEQYF. The CDR3 nucleotides read TGCGCCAGCAGTGAGAAGGTAGCGGGAGGGAAAGGCGAGCAGTACTTC.